The T cell receptor beta chain described here comes from a study of Graves' ophthalmopathy and Graves' hyperthyroidism. The wider study: The stable label applied to hyperthyroidism with no ophthalmopathy within 18 months of follow-up. Study-wide results and limits: Most clonotypes expanded in thyroid above 0.001 frequency were present in blood too.

Note on this clonotype: Its antigen is currently unknown.

This CDR3 has 15 residues. V gave up 2 bases and J gave up 3 bases; unmatched junction bases: 5. Germline-derived CDR1 and CDR2 are MNHEY and SVGAGI. Transcripts of RNA were the source for amplifying TCR beta CDR3 regions. Scientists carried out first-round RT-PCR using HTBI primers and then a second-round multiplex PCR. TCRdb independently ran MiXCR on the multiplex PCR reads; one entry per CDR3 protein. The sample consists of some 1.1 million distinct CDR3 sequences, about 35% of them appearing once. This TCR was sampled from an adult man with Graves' hyperthyroidism. The sample was peripheral blood or thyroid tissue (not recorded which). J is TRBJ2-7 and V is TRBV6-5; the match to TRBD1 covers 9 bases. For the CDR3, the DNA is TGTGCCAGCAGTTACCACCGGGACAGGGACTACGAGCAGTACTTC. It codes for CASSYHRDRDYEQYF.